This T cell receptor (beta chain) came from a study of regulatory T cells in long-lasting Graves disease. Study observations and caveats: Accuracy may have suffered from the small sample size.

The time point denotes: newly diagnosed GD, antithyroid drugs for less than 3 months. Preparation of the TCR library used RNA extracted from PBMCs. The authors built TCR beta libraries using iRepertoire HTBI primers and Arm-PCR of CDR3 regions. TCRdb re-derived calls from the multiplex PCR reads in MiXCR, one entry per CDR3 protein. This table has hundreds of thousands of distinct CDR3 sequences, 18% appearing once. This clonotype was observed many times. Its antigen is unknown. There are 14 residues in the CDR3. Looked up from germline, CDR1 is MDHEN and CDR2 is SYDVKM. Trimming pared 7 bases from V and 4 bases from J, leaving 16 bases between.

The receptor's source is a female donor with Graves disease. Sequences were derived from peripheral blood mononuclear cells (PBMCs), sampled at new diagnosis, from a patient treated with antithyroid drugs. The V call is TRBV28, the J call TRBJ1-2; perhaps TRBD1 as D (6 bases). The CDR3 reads CASTLGVRGYGYTF. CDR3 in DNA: TGTGCCAGCACCCTGGGCGTCAGGGGCTATGGCTACACCTTC.